This T cell receptor (beta chain) was identified during a study of cytomegalovirus exposure and HLA in healthy donors. Study-level results: Analyses of presence/absence relied on an assumption of roughly uniform sequencing depth across donors. Earlier analysis yielded a pattern in which most TCR beta V segments were productive about 90% or about 30% of the time.

From germline, CDR1 is MNHEY and CDR2 SVGAGI. The length of the CDR3 is 15 residues. J gave up 6 bases and V 6 bases, and 11 bases lay outside the gene matches. Worth noting for this clone: Its matching antigen is unknown.

Researchers ran the PCR with 60 Vbeta and 13 Jbeta primers. Profiling relied on immunoSEQ multiplex PCR, and the TCRdb table lists in-frame clones only, not all of them. The sample lists 130,000 to 150,000 clones, approximately 83% seen once, with roughly 4.2% in the top ten. The sample was PBMCs. The chain uses TRBV6-5 and TRBJ1-1; 9 bases align to TRBD1. The receptor comes from a man aged 40-55 years in good health and CMV-seropositive. CDR3 amino acids: CASRGMDRGGAEAFF. The CDR3 coding sequence is TGTGCCAGCAGGGGGATGGACAGGGGAGGTGCTGAAGCTTTCTTT.